This TCR beta chain was obtained from a study of T cell repertoires in cytomegalovirus infection. For the study at large: Public TCR beta signature analysis indicated the presence of both CMV infection and matching HLA type.

This clonotype was seen a few times. The target antigen is unknown. Overall study results and limits: The cumulative frequency of public TCR beta families distinguished individuals who carried CMV together with the relevant HLA. HLA-C-restricted CMV clonotypes gave the most frequent clonotype in two of eight donors.

TCRdb ran MiXCR on the reads and lists one entry per CDR3 protein. This sample has 800,000 to 950,000 distinct CDR3 sequences, with 32% found just once. V was shortened by 1 base and J by 6 bases, with 15 bases between the two germline ends. The CDR3 is 16 residues long. The germline CDR1 and CDR2 sequences are MNHEY and SMNVEV (reference sequence). This TCR was sampled from a human donor in good health (CMV status not recorded). Some clones in this sample may be carry-over from other donors' samples. Specimen: cultured CD8+ T cells from PBMCs, collected from culture after CMV antigen stimulation. The rearrangement joins TRBV27 to TRBJ2-2; TRBD2 is a possible D gene (5 bases). CDR3 sequence (DNA): TGTGCCAGCAGTTTATATCTAGCCCCCTTGGCCGGGGAGCTGTTTTTT. It is translated as CASSLYLAPLAGELFF.